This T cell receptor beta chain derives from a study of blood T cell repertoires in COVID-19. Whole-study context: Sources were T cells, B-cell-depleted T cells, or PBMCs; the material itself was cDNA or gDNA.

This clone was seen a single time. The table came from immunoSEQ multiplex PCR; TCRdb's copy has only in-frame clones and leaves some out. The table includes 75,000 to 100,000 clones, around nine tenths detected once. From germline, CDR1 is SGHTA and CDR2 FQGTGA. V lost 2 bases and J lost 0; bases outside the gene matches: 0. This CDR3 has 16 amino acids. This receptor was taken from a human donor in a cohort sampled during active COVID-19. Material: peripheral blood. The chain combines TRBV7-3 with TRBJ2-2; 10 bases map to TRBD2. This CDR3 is CASSLLAGANTGELFF. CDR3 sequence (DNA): TGTGCCAGCAGCTTACTAGCGGGAGCGAACACCGGGGAGCTGTTTTTT.